Detailed here is one TCR beta chain. The CDR3 is 13 amino acids. From germline, CDR1 is SEHNR and CDR2 FQNEAQ (reference sequence). Trimming removed 6 bases at V and 7 bases at J, with 16 bases between. Single viable CD3+CD4+CD8-CD45RO+ cells were sorted as the memory CD4+ T cells. This sample was taken from a study of memory CD4+ T cells and cytomegalovirus serostatus. The assay was immunoSEQ multiplex PCR, and TCRdb's table has in-frame clones only and misses some. This sample has 45,000 to 55,000 clones; 75% to 85% occur once, and the top ten carry over 0.5%. This clonotype was sampled from an adult in good health and CMV-seronegative. This chain links TRBV7-9 with TRBJ2-7; D is tentatively TRBD1 or TRBD2 (5 bases each). Specimen: memory CD4+ T cells from blood. CDR3 DNA sequence: TGTGCCAGCAGTCTGGGACCTGCTGGGGAGCAGTACTTC. It yields the protein CASSLGPAGEQYF.